Described below is a single T cell receptor beta chain sequence and its context. These data originate in a study of blood T cell repertoires in COVID-19. The CDR3 consists of 16 residues. J was trimmed by 4 bases and V by 0 bases; bases with no gene match: 7. Germline V gene data show CDR1 as MRHNA and CDR2 as SNTAGT. Profiled with immunoSEQ multiplex PCR; TCRdb holds only in-frame clones, not every one. The table lists over 200,000 clones, about 87% of them singletons. Each participant's cohort was designated according to participant-reported clinical history. The chain uses TRBV6-4 and TRBJ1-2; 8 bases fit TRBD1. Source material: PBMCs or T cells enriched from blood (not recorded which). The receptor's source is a man between 25 and 39 years old who had recovered from COVID-19. The CDR3, as DNA: TGTGCCAGCAGTGACTCGTTCCCAGGGGGCACCTATGGCTACACCTTC. Its translation is CASSDSFPGGTYGYTF.